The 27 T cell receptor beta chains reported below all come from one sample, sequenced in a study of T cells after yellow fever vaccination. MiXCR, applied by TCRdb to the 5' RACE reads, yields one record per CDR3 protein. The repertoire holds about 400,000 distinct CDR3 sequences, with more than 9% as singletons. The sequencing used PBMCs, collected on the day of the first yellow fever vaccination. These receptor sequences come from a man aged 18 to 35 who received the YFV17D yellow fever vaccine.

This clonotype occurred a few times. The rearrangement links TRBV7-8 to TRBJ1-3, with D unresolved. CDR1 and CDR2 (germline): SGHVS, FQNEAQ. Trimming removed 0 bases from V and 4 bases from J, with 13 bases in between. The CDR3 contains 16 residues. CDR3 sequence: CASSLAFGVFGNTIYF. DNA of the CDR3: TGTGCCAGCAGCTTAGCATTTGGGGTCTTCGGAAACACCATATATTTT.

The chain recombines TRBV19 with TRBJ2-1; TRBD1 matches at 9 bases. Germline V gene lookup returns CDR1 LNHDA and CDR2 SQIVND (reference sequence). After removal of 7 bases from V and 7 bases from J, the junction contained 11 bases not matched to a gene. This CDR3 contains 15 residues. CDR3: CASIPPGQGDNEQFF. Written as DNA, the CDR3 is TGTGCCAGTATTCCTCCGGGACAGGGAGATAATGAGCAGTTCTTC.

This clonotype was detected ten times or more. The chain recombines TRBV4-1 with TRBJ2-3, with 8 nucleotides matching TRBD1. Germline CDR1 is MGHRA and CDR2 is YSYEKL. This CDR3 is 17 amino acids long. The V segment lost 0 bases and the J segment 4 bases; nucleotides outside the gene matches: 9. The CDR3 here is CASSQDKGQGVPDTQYF. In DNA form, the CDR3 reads TGCGCCAGCAGCCAAGATAAAGGACAGGGAGTACCAGATACGCAGTATTTT.

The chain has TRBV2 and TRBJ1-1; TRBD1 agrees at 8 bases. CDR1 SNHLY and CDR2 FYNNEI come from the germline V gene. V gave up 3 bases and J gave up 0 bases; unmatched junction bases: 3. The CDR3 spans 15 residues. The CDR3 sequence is CASSDRTGLNTEAFF. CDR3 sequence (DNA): TGTGCCAGCAGTGACCGGACAGGGCTGAACACTGAAGCTTTCTTT.

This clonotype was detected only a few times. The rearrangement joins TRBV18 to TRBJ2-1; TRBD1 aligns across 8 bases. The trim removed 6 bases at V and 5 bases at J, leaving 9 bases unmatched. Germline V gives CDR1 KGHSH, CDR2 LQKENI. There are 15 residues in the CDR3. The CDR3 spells CASSLETGAHNEQFF. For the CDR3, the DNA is TGTGCCAGCTCTCTCGAGACAGGGGCTCACAATGAGCAGTTCTTC.

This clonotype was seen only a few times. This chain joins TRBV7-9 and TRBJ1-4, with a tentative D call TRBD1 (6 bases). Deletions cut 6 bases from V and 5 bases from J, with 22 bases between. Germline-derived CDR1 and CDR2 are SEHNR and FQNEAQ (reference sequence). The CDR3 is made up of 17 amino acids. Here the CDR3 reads CASRKDNRDKVNEKLFF. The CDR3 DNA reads TGTGCCAGCAGAAAAGACAACCGGGACAAAGTAAATGAAAAACTGTTTTTT. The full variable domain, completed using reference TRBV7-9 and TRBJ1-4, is DTGVSQNPRHKITKRGQNVTFRCDPISEHNRLYWYRQTLGQGPEFLTYFQNEAQLEKSRLLSDRFSAERPKGSFSTLEIQRTEQGDSAMYLCASRKDNRDKVNEKLFFGSGTQLSVL.

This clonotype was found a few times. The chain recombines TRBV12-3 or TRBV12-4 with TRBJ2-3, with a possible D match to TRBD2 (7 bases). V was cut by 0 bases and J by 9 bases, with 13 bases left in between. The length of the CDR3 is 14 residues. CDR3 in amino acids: CASSLAGGRSTQYF. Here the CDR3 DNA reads TGTGCCAGCAGTTTAGCGGGGGGGCGGTCGACGCAGTATTTT.

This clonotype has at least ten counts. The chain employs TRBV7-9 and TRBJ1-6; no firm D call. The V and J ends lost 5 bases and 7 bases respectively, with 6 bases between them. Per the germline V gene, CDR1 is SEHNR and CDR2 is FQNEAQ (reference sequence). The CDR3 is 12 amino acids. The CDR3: CASSGVNSPLHF. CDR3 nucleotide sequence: TGTGCCAGCAGCGGGGTCAATTCACCCCTCCACTTT.

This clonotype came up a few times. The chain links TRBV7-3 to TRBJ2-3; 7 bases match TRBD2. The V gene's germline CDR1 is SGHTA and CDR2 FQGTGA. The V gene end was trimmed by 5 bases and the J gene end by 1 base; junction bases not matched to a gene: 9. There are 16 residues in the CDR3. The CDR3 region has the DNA TGTGCCAGCAGCACCCTCCTGGCGGGGGGCACAGATACGCAGTATTTT. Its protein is CASSTLLAGGTDTQYF. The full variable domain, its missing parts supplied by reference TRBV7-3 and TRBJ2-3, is GAGVSQTPSNKVTEKGKYVELRCDPISGHTALYWYRQSLGQGPEFLIYFQGTGAADDSGLPNDRFFAVRPEGSVSTLKIQRTERGDSAVYLCASSTLLAGGTDTQYFGPGTRLTVL.

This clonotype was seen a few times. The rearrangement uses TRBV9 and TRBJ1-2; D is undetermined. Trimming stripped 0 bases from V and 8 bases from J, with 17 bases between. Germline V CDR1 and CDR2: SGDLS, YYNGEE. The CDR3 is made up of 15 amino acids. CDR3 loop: CASSVDVHPKLGYTF. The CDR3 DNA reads TGTGCCAGCAGCGTAGATGTACACCCAAAGCTCGGCTACACCTTC.

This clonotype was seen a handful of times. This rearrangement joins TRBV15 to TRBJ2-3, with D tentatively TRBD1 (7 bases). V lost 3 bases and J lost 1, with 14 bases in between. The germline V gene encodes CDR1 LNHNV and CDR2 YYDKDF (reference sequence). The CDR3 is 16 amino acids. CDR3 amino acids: CATSSLRGAGTDTQYF. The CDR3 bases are TGTGCCACCAGCAGTCTCAGGGGGGCGGGCACAGATACGCAGTATTTT. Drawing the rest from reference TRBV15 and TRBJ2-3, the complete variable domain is DAMVIQNPRYQVTQFGKPVTLSCSQTLNHNVMYWYQQKSSQAPKLLFHYYDKDFNNEADTPDNFQSRRPNTSFCFLDIRSPGLGDTAMYLCATSSLRGAGTDTQYFGPGTRLTVL.

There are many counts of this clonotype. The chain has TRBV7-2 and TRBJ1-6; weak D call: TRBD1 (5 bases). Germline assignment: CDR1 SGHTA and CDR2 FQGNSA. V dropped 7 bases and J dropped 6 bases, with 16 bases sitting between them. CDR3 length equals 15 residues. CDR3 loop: CASIKGRVGNSPLHF. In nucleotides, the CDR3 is TGTGCCAGCATCAAAGGCAGGGTTGGTAATTCACCCCTCCACTTT.

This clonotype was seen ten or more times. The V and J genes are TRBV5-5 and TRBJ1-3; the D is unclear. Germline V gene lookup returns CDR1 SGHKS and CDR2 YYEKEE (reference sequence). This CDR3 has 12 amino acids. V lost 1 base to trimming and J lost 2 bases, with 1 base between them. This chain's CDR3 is CASSLPGNTIYF. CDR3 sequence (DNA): TGTGCCAGCAGCTTGCCTGGAAACACCATATATTTT.

The DNA for the CDR3 is TGCGCCAGCAGCCAAGATAGCCACGCGACTAGCGGGGGTATGTACAATGAGCAGTTCTTC. Protein sequence: CASSQDSHATSGGMYNEQFF. The chain carries TRBV4-3 and TRBJ2-1; 12 nucleotides line up with TRBD2. The V gene's germline CDR1 is LGHNA and CDR2 YSLEER. The junction had 13 bases not matched to a gene; V was cut back by 0 bases and J by 4 bases. CDR3 length: 20 residues.

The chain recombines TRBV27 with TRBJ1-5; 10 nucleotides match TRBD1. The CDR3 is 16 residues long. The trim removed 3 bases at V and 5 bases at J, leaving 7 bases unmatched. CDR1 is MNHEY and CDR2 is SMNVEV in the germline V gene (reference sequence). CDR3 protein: CASSFLDRGKDQPQHF. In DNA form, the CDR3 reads TGTGCCAGCAGTTTCCTGGACAGGGGGAAGGATCAGCCCCAGCATTTT.

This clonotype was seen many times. This chain's CDR3 is CASSQGNTDTQYF. DNA of the CDR3: TGTGCCAGCAGTCAGGGGAACACAGATACGCAGTATTTT. V usage is TRBV28 and J usage is TRBJ2-3; TRBD1 might be the D (6 bases). Germline CDR1 is MDHEN and CDR2 is SYDVKM. V shed 5 bases and J shed 2 bases, with 8 bases lying between them. The CDR3 is made up of 13 amino acids.

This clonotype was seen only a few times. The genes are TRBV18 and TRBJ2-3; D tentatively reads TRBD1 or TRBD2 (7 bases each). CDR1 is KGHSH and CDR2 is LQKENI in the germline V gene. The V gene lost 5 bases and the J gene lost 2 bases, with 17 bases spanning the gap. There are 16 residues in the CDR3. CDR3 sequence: CASSTYPGGATDTQYF. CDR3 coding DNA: TGTGCCAGCTCAACATACCCAGGGGGGGCCACAGATACGCAGTATTTT.

CDR3 DNA sequence: TGTGCCAGCAGCGCAGCTGTGGAGACCCAGTACTTC. Protein: CASSAAVETQYF. V usage is TRBV7-2 and J usage is TRBJ2-5; D not resolved. CDR3 length: 12 residues. CDR1 SGHTA and CDR2 FQGNSA come from the germline V gene. Trimming removed 5 bases at V and 5 bases at J, with 9 bases between.

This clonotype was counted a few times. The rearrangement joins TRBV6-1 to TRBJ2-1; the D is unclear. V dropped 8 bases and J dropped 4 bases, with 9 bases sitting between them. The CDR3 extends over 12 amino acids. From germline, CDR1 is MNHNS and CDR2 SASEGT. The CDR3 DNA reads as TGTGCCAGCCAGCCCGGGTACAATGAGCAGTTCTTC. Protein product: CASQPGYNEQFF.

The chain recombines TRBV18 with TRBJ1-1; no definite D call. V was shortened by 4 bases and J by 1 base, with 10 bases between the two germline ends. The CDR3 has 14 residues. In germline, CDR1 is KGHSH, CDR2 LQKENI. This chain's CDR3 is CASSRAPPNTEAFF. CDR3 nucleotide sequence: TGTGCCAGCTCACGGGCACCCCCGAACACTGAAGCTTTCTTT.

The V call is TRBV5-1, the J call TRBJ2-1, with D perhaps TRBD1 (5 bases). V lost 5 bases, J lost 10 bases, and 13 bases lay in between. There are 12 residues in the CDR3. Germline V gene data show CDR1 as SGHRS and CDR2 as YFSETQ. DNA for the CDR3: TGCGCCAGCAGTCGCTTTCCAGGGGAGCAGTTCTTC. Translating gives CASSRFPGEQFF.

In DNA form, the CDR3 reads TGCGCCAGCAGCCGCGGGACGCTTACCATGAACACTGAAGCTTTCTTT. This codes for CASSRGTLTMNTEAFF. This chain links TRBV4-3 with TRBJ1-1, with D possibly matching TRBD1 (5 bases). V was cut by 4 bases and J by 0 bases, with 15 bases left in between. The CDR3 is 16 residues long. Germline CDR1 reads LGHNA; CDR2 reads YSLEER.

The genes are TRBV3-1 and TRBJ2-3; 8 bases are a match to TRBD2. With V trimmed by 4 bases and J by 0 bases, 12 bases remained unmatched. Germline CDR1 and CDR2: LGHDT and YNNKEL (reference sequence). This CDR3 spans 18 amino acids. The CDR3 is CASSPSSRGETSTDTQYF. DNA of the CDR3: TGTGCCAGCAGCCCGAGTTCGCGGGGGGAAACTAGCACAGATACGCAGTATTTT.

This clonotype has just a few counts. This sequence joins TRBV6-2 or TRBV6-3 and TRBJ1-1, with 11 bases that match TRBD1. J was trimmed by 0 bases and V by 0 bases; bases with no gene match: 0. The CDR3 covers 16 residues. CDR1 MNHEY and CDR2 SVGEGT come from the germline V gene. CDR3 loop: CASSYSGQGVNTEAFF. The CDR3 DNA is TGTGCCAGCAGTTACTCGGGACAGGGGGTGAACACTGAAGCTTTCTTT.

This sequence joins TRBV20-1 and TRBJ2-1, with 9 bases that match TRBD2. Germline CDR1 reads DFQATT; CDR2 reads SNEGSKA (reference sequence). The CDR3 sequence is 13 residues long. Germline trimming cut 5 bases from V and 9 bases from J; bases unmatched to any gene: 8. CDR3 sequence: CSAFRLAGTEQFF. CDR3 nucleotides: TGCAGTGCTTTCCGGCTAGCGGGGACTGAGCAGTTCTTC.

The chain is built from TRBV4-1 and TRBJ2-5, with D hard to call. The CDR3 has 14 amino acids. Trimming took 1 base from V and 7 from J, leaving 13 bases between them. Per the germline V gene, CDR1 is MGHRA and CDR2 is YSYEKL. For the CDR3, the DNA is TGCGCCAGCAGCCAAGGACGGGCCCCAGGGACCCAGTACTTC. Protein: CASSQGRAPGTQYF.

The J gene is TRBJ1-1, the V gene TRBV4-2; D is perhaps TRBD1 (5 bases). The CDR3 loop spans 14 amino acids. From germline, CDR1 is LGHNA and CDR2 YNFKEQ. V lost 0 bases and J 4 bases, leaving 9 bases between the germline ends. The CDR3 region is CASSQDHGGTEAFF. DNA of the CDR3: TGTGCCAGCAGCCAAGATCATGGGGGCACTGAAGCTTTCTTT.